The present entry profiles one T cell receptor beta chain with its context. The germline gene is not matched at one end of the junction; a read error may be the cause. The data derive from a study of T-cell reconstitution after alpha-beta-depleted transplantation in children. The library targeted TCRbeta and was prepared with unique molecular identifiers. One entry per CDR3 protein results from TCRdb running MiXCR on the PCR reads. The table has approximately 340,000 distinct CDR3 sequences, 10% seen once; the top ten hold around 2.4%. The sample in question was PBMCs from the stem cell graft donor, obtained from the stem cell graft. The sequence was obtained from a human donor who donated a stem cell graft to a child with acute lymphoblastic leukemia.

The chain's CDR3 is CGSSQVSANTEAFF. The CDR3 nucleotides are TGTGGCAGCAGCCAAGTATCAGCGAACACTGAAGCTTTCTTT. V is TRBV3-1 and J is TRBJ1-1; the D is unclear. Germline CDR1 and CDR2: LGHDT and YNNKEL (reference sequence). The CDR3 consists of 14 residues.